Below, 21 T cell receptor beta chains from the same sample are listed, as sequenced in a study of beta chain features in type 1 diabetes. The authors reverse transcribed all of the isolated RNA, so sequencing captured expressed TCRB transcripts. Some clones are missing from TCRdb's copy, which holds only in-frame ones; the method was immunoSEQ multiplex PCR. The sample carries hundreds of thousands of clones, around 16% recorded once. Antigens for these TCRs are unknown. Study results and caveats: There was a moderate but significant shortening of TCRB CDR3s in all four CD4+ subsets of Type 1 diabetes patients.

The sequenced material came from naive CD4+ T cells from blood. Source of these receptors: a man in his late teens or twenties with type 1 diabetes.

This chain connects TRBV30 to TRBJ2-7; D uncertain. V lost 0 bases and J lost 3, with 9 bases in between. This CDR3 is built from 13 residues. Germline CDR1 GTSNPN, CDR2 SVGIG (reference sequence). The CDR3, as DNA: TGTGCCTGGAGTGTAGAGGCTAACTACGAGCAGTACTTC. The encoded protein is CAWSVEANYEQYF.

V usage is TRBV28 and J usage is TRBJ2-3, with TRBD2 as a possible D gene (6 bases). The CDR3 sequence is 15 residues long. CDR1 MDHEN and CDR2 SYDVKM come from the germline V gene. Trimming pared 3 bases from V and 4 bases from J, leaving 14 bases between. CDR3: CASSFAGRGADTQYF. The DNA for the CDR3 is TGTGCCAGCAGTTTCGCCGGGAGAGGGGCAGATACGCAGTATTTT.

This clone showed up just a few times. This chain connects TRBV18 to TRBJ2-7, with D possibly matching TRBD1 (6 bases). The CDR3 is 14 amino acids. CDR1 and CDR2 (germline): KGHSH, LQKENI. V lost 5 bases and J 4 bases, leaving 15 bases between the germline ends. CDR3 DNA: TGTGCCAGCTCAGCGGACAGATCAGTATACGAGCAGTACTTC. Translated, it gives CASSADRSVYEQYF.

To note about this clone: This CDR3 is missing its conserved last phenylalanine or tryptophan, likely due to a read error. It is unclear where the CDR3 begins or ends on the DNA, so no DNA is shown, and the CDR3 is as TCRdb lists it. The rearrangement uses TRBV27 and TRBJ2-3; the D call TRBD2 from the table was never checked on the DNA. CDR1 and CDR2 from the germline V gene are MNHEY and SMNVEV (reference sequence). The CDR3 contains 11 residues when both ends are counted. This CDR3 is CASSHYRGGRG.

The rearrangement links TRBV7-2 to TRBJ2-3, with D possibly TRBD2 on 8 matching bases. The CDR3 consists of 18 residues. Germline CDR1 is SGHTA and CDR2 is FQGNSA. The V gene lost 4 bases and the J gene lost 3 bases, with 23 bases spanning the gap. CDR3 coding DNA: TGTGCCAGCAGCTCACCCAGGGGGAGCGGGAGAGGTACAGATACGCAGTATTTT. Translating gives CASSSPRGSGRGTDTQYF. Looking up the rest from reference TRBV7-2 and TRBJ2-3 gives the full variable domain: GAGVSQSPSNKVTEKGKDVELRCDPISGHTALYWYRQSLGQGLEFLIYFQGNSAPDKSGLPSDRFSAERTGGSVSTLTIQRTQQEDSAVYLCASSSPRGSGRGTDTQYFGPGTRLTVL.

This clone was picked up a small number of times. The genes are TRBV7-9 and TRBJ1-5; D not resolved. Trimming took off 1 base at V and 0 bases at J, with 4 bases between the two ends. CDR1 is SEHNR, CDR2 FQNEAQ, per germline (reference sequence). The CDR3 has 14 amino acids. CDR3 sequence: CASSLVGSNQPQHF. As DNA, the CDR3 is TGTGCCAGCAGCTTAGTCGGTAGCAATCAGCCCCAGCATTTT. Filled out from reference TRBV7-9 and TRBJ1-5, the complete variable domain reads DTGVSQNPRHKITKRGQNVTFRCDPISEHNRLYWYRQTLGQGPEFLTYFQNEAQLEKSRLLSDRFSAERPKGSFSTLEIQRTEQGDSAMYLCASSLVGSNQPQHFGDGTRLSIL.

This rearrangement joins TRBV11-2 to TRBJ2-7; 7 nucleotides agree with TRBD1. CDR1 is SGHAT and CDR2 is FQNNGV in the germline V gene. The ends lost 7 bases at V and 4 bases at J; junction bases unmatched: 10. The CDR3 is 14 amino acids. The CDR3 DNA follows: TGTGCCAGCATAGGACAGGCCTCCTTATACGAGCAGTACTTC. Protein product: CASIGQASLYEQYF.

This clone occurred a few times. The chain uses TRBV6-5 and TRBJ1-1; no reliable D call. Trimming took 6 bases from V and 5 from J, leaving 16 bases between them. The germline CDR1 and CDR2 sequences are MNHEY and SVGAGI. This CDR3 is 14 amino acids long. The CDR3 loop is CASRLGRGTTEAFF. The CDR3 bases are TGTGCCAGCAGACTCGGGCGGGGTACTACTGAAGCTTTCTTT.

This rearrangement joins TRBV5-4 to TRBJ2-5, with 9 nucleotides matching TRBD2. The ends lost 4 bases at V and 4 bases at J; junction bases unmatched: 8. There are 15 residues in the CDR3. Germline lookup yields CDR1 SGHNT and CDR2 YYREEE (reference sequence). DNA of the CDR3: TGTGCCAGCAGCGCGAGCCTAGCGGGGCGAGAGACCCAGTACTTC. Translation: CASSASLAGRETQYF.

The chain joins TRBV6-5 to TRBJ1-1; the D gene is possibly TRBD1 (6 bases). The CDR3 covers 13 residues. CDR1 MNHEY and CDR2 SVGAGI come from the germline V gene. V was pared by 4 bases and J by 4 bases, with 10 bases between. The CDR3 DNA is TGTGCCAGCAGTTCTACAGGGAGCACTGAAGCTTTCTTT. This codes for CASSSTGSTEAFF.

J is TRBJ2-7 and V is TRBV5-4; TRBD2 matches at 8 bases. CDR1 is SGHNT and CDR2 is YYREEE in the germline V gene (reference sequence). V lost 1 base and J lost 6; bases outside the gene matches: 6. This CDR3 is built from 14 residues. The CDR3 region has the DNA TGTGCCAGCAGCTTGATTAGCGGGGTTTCCGAGCAGTACTTC. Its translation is CASSLISGVSEQYF.

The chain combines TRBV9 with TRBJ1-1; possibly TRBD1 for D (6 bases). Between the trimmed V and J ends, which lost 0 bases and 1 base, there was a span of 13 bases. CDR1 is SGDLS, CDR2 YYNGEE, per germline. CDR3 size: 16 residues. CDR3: CASSVGTAPANTEAFF. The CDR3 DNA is TGTGCCAGCAGCGTAGGGACAGCGCCTGCGAACACTGAAGCTTTCTTT.

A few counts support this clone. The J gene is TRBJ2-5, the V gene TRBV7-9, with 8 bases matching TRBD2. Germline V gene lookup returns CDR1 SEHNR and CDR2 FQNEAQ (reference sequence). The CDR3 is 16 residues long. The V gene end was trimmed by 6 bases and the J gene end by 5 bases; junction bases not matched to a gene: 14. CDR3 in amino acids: CASRSLTAGELETQYF. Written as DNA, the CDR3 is TGTGCCAGCAGATCCTTAACAGCGGGGGAGTTGGAGACCCAGTACTTC.

The CDR3 protein is CASSVSPQHNEQFF. The CDR3 DNA reads as TGTGCCAGCAGCGTAAGCCCCCAACACAATGAGCAGTTCTTC. The V call is TRBV9, the J call TRBJ2-1; the D is unclear. V was shortened by 1 base and J by 5 bases, with 10 bases between the two germline ends. The CDR3 is 14 residues long. Germline CDR1 SGDLS, CDR2 YYNGEE.

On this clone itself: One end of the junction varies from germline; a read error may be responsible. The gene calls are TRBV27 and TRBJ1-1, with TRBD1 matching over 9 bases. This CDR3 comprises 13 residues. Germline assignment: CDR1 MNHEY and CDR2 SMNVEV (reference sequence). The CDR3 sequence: CASSPGDRAILLF. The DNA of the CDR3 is TGTGCCAGCAGTCCCGGGGACAGGGCCATTTTGCTTTTC.

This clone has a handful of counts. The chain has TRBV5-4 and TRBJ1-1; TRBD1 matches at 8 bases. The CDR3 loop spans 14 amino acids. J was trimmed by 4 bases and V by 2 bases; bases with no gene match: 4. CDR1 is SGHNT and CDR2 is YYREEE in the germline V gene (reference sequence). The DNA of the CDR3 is TGTGCCAGCAGCTTTAACAGGGGGGCCACTGAAGCTTTCTTT. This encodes CASSFNRGATEAFF.

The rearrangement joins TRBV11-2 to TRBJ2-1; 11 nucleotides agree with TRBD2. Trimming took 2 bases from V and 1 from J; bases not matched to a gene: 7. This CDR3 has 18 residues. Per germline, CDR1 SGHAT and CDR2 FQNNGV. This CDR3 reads CASSLPASGRSSYNEQFF. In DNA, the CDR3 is TGTGCCAGCAGCTTACCGGCTAGCGGGAGGTCGTCCTACAATGAGCAGTTCTTC.

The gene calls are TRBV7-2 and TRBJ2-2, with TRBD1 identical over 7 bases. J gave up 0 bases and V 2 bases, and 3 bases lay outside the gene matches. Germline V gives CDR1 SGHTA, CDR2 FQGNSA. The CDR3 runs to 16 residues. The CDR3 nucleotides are TGTGCCAGCAGCTTAACTGGGACAGCGAACACCGGGGAGCTGTTTTTT. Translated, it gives CASSLTGTANTGELFF. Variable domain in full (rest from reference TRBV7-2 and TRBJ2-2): GAGVSQSPSNKVTEKGKDVELRCDPISGHTALYWYRQSLGQGLEFLIYFQGNSAPDKSGLPSDRFSAERTGGSVSTLTIQRTQQEDSAVYLCASSLTGTANTGELFFGEGSRLTVL.

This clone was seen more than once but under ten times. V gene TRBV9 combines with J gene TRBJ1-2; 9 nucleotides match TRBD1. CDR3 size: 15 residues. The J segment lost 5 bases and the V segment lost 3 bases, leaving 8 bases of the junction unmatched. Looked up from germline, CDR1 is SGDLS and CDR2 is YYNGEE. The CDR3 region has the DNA TGTGCCAGCAGCGCCCGACAGGGGGTAGATTATGGCTACACCTTC. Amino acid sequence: CASSARQGVDYGYTF.

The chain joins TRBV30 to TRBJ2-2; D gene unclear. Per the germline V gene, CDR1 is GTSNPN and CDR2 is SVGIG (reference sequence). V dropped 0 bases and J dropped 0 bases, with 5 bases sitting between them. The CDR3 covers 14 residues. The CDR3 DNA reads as TGTGCCTGGAGTGTTGGAGCGAACACCGGGGAGCTGTTTTTT. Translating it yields CAWSVGANTGELFF.

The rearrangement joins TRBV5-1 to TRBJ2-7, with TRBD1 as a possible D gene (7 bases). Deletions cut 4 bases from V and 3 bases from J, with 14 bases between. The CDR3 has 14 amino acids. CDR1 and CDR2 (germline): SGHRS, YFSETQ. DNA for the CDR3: TGCGCCAGCAGCCCGCCAGGGGGACTCTACGAGCAGTACTTC. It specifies CASSPPGGLYEQYF. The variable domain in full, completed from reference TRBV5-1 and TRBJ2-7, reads KAGVTQTPRYLIKTRGQQVTLSCSPISGHRSVSWYQQTPGQGLQFLFEYFSETQRNKGNFPGRFSGRQFSNSRSEMNVSTLELGDSALYLCASSPPGGLYEQYFGPGTRLTVT.